The source of this T cell receptor (beta chain) is a study of CD8+ T cells in alopecia areata. Overall study findings and caveats: Scalp data also include sequences from resident alphabeta T cells of normal skin. Higher clonality and more expanded CD8+ clones appeared in lesional than normal scalp.

Sorting from PBMCs produced CD4+ and CD8+ T cells. With respect to this clone: Its target is unknown.

cDNA reverse transcribed from extracted RNA served as the sequencing template. TCRdb keeps only in-frame clones here, not all; method: immunoSEQ multiplex PCR. This sample has 120,000 or so clones; about 60% occur once, and the top ten carry 2.5% to 3%. The germline gives CDR1 SNHLY, CDR2 FYNNEI. The CDR3 runs 14 residues. The germline V and J ends were trimmed by 6 bases and 0 bases, with 9 bases remaining between them. The material sequenced was CD4+ T cells sorted from blood. The sequence came from a human donor in good health. The gene calls are TRBV2 and TRBJ2-4; D gene uncertain. The CDR3 region is CASSYALAKNIQYF. The CDR3 DNA reads as TGTGCCAGCAGCTACGCTCTAGCCAAAAACATTCAGTACTTC.